Below, 24 T cell receptor beta chains from the same sample are listed, as sequenced in a study of blood T cell repertoires in COVID-19. This table comes from immunoSEQ multiplex PCR, and its TCRdb copy is limited to in-frame clones, with some not included. The data hold 200,000 to 250,000 clones, with around 89% observed a single time. Sequencing was done on a sample of PBMCs or T cells enriched from blood (not recorded which). These receptor sequences come from a man aged 25-45 years who had been exposed to COVID-19.

The J gene is TRBJ1-4, the V gene TRBV4-1, with a tentative D call TRBD1 (5 bases). This CDR3 has 16 amino acids. In germline, CDR1 is MGHRA, CDR2 YSYEKL. V dropped 3 bases and J dropped 8 bases, with 19 bases sitting between them. This chain's CDR3 is CASSHPLGALREKLFF. The CDR3, as DNA: TGCGCCAGCAGCCATCCCCTAGGGGCCCTTAGAGAAAAACTGTTTTTT.

The rearrangement uses TRBV6-2 or TRBV6-3 and TRBJ1-1, with TRBD1 as a possible D gene (5 bases). Trimming left V 4 bases short and J 4 bases short, with 10 bases between. CDR3 size: 13 residues. Per the germline V gene, CDR1 is MNHEY and CDR2 is SVGEGT. For the CDR3, the DNA is TGTGCCAGCAGTTTAACCAGGGTCACTGAAGCTTTCTTT. Its translation: CASSLTRVTEAFF.

This sequence joins TRBV7-3 and TRBJ2-5; 8 bases map to TRBD2. V trimming: 0 bases; J trimming: 13 bases; junction bases outside the gene matches: 10. The length of the CDR3 is 14 residues. The germline CDR1 and CDR2 sequences are SGHTA and FQGTGA. The CDR3, as DNA: TGTGCCAGCAGCTTAACTGGAACTAGCGGACAGACGTACTTC. This translates into CASSLTGTSGQTYF.

This chain links TRBV6-6 with TRBJ2-5; possibly TRBD2 for D (6 bases). This CDR3 contains 13 residues. Trimming cost V 1 base and J 5 bases, with 8 bases left between them. Germline V gene data show CDR1 as MNHNY and CDR2 as SVGAGI (reference sequence). The CDR3 sequence: CASSYLGRETQYF. DNA of the CDR3: TGTGCCAGCAGTTACTTGGGGAGGGAGACCCAGTACTTC.

V is TRBV7-2 and J is TRBJ1-6, with no clear D. Trimming pared 2 bases from V and 1 base from J, leaving 6 bases between. The germline V gene encodes CDR1 SGHTA and CDR2 FQGNSA. The CDR3 loop spans 15 amino acids. The CDR3 nucleotides read TGTGCCAGCAGCTTAATGCGGTCCTATAATTCACCCCTCCACTTT. It is translated as CASSLMRSYNSPLHF.

This clone occurred once. The chain has TRBV7-2 and TRBJ2-5; 7 bases map to TRBD1. CDR1 SGHTA and CDR2 FQGNSA come from the germline V gene. J gave up 2 bases and V 1 base, and 4 bases lay outside the gene matches. The CDR3 is 15 residues long. The chain's CDR3 is CASSLVGTAQETQYF. Written as DNA, the CDR3 is TGTGCCAGCAGCTTAGTGGGGACAGCACAAGAGACCCAGTACTTC.

CDR3: CASKGRVEKLFF. The CDR3 DNA is TGTGCCAGCAAGGGCAGGGTCGAAAAACTGTTTTTT. The rearrangement links TRBV27 to TRBJ1-4, with D possibly being TRBD1 (5 bases). The CDR3 runs 12 residues. The germline V and J ends were trimmed by 7 bases and 8 bases, with 11 bases remaining between them. The germline V gene has CDR1 MNHEY and CDR2 SMNVEV (reference sequence).

The chain combines TRBV4-3 with TRBJ1-2; D gene unclear. The CDR3 extends over 14 amino acids. Germline CDR1 and CDR2: LGHNA and YSLEER. V lost 0 bases to trimming and J lost 2 bases, with 7 bases between them. DNA of the CDR3: TGCGCCAGCAGCCAAGATATCCTGAACTATGGCTACACCTTC. Protein: CASSQDILNYGYTF.

This chain connects TRBV4-2 to TRBJ1-4; 9 bases line up with TRBD1. Germline V gene data show CDR1 as LGHNA and CDR2 as YNFKEQ. The CDR3 is 17 residues long. Trimming at V came to 0 bases and at J to 9 bases, leaving 11 bases not matched to a gene. This chain's CDR3 is CASSQDRLRQGGQKLFF. The CDR3 region has the DNA TGTGCCAGCAGCCAAGATCGTTTGAGACAGGGGGGTCAAAAACTGTTTTTT.

This sequence joins TRBV19 and TRBJ1-1; D not resolved. Germline CDR1 reads LNHDA; CDR2 reads SQIVND (reference sequence). V lost 5 bases and J 3 bases, leaving 13 bases between the germline ends. The CDR3 consists of 14 residues. CDR3 residues: CASSPGLDYTEAFF. The CDR3 nucleotides read TGTGCCAGTAGTCCAGGACTTGATTACACTGAAGCTTTCTTT.

The chain links TRBV9 to TRBJ2-1; 7 nucleotides agree with TRBD2. Germline-derived CDR1 and CDR2 are SGDLS and YYNGEE. The CDR3 is 14 amino acids. V dropped 2 bases and J dropped 7; count of bases not matched to a gene: 6. CDR3 in DNA: TGTGCCAGCAGCGTCACTATGGGGGGGAATGAGCAGTTCTTC. This codes for CASSVTMGGNEQFF.

The chain is built from TRBV10-3 and TRBJ2-7; 8 positions match TRBD1. The CDR3 extends over 12 amino acids. Germline V CDR1 and CDR2: ENHRY, SYGVKD. V gave up 6 bases and J gave up 3 bases; unmatched junction bases: 1. CDR3 in amino acids: CAISTGGYEQYF. In DNA, the CDR3 is TGTGCCATCAGCACAGGGGGCTACGAGCAGTACTTC.

This chain joins TRBV2 and TRBJ1-2, with 8 positions matching TRBD1. Germline V gives CDR1 SNHLY, CDR2 FYNNEI. V gave up 5 bases and J gave up 2 bases; unmatched junction bases: 7. The CDR3 is 15 amino acids. CDR3 in DNA: TGTGCCAGCAGTACTACAAGGACAGGGAACTATGGCTACACCTTC. Protein sequence: CASSTTRTGNYGYTF.

The rearrangement joins TRBV7-2 to TRBJ1-1; D is undetermined. The CDR3 extends over 14 amino acids. Trimming removed 1 base from V and 1 base from J, with 7 bases in between. The germline gives CDR1 SGHTA, CDR2 FQGNSA. CDR3 sequence: CASSLGRGNTEAFF. For the CDR3, the DNA is TGTGCCAGCAGCTTAGGCCGGGGGAACACTGAAGCTTTCTTT.

The rearrangement uses TRBV6-5 and TRBJ2-7; no firm D call. CDR3 size: 14 residues. The germline V gene encodes CDR1 MNHEY and CDR2 SVGAGI. The V gene lost 3 bases and the J gene lost 6 bases, with 15 bases spanning the gap. The CDR3 coding sequence is TGTGCCAGCAGTTATCGTGACGACTTGGGCGAGCAGTACTTC. Translated: CASSYRDDLGEQYF.

This clone occurred a few times. The rearrangement links TRBV29-1 to TRBJ1-1; D may be TRBD1 (5 bases). CDR1 and CDR2 (germline): SQVTM, ANQGSEA. The V end was cut by 2 bases, the J end by 6 bases, with 7 bases between. The CDR3 loop spans 11 amino acids. The CDR3 is CSVEPGAEAFF. In DNA, the CDR3 is TGCAGCGTTGAACCGGGGGCTGAAGCTTTCTTT.

With respect to this clone: Additional DNA sequences in this sample encode the identical CDR3. This chain joins TRBV30 and TRBJ1-2; no clear D gene. CDR1 GTSNPN and CDR2 SVGIG come from the germline V gene (reference sequence). This CDR3 contains 11 residues. V lost 4 bases, J lost 8 bases, and 11 bases lay in between. CDR3 DNA sequence: TGTGCCTGGAATGCTGGCGGGGGCTACACCTTC. Translation: CAWNAGGGYTF.

The gene calls are TRBV4-1 and TRBJ1-5; D is uncertain. The germline V gene encodes CDR1 MGHRA and CDR2 YSYEKL. The CDR3 has 15 residues. V lost 0 bases, J lost 4 bases, and 10 bases lay in between. The CDR3 DNA follows: TGCGCCAGCAGCCAAGACGACGGAGTTAATCAGCCCCAGCATTTT. Translation: CASSQDDGVNQPQHF.

The genes are TRBV4-3 and TRBJ1-2, with D unresolved. CDR3 length: 14 residues. The V gene's germline CDR1 is LGHNA and CDR2 YSLEER. Trimming removed 0 bases from V and 8 bases from J, with 13 bases in between. CDR3 loop: CASSQEIQAMGYTF. The CDR3 DNA reads as TGCGCCAGCAGCCAAGAAATCCAGGCGATGGGCTACACCTTC.

The chain employs TRBV3-1 (or the pseudogene TRBV3-2) and TRBJ2-7; no definite D call. Trimming stripped 4 bases from V and 0 bases from J, with 7 bases between. This CDR3 is 13 amino acids long. Germline CDR1 LGHDT, CDR2 YNNKEL (reference sequence). The CDR3 region is CASSLSVSYEQYF. CDR3 coding DNA: TGTGCCAGCAGCCTTTCGGTCTCCTACGAGCAGTACTTC.

The chain is built from TRBV3-1 (or the pseudogene TRBV3-2) and TRBJ2-2; unclear D gene. Germline V gene data show CDR1 as LGHDT and CDR2 as YNNKEL (reference sequence). The CDR3 has 14 residues. V was pared by 7 bases and J by 3 bases, with 12 bases between. This chain's CDR3 is CASIQNFYTGELFF. CDR3 bases: TGTGCCAGCATTCAAAACTTTTACACCGGGGAGCTGTTTTTT.

This clone came up once. The V call is TRBV2, the J call TRBJ1-2, with D tentatively TRBD1 (6 bases). The V and J ends lost 8 bases and 3 bases respectively, with 16 bases between them. Germline V gene sequence: CDR1 SNHLY, CDR2 FYNNEI. This CDR3 region has 14 residues. CDR3 DNA sequence: TGTGCCAGCCCCAGAACAGGGTTCGACTATGGCTACACCTTC. Protein product: CASPRTGFDYGYTF.

J is TRBJ2-5 and V is TRBV27; 9 positions match TRBD1. The CDR3 runs 13 residues. V lost 6 bases to trimming and J lost 7 bases; unmatched junction nucleotides: 6. The germline V gene has CDR1 MNHEY and CDR2 SMNVEV (reference sequence). The CDR3 region has the DNA TGTGCCAGCAGCACAGGGGGCCAGTTGACCCAGTACTTC. It translates to CASSTGGQLTQYF.

CDR3 sequence reads: CASSQKRGGYEQYF. CDR3 in DNA: TGTGCCAGCAGCCAGAAGCGGGGGGGCTACGAGCAGTACTTC. V usage is TRBV7-6 and J usage is TRBJ2-7; 10 nucleotides agree with TRBD2. This CDR3 has 14 residues. The V and J ends lost 5 bases and 3 bases, in that order; junction bases with no gene match: 4. Germline V CDR1 and CDR2: SGHVS, FNYEAQ.